The present T cell receptor beta chain was sequenced within a study of shared clonotypes between healthy human individuals. Comments on this clone: Its antigen is still unknown.

Profiled with immunoSEQ multiplex PCR; TCRdb holds only in-frame clones, not every one. The sample has over a million clones; 70% to 80% are singletons. Recent vaccinations or acute infections were absent in the healthy HIV-negative adult donors. Study-wide findings and caveats: Non-shared clonotypes displayed generation probabilities falling below those of clonotypes present in all four donors.

V lost 1 base, J lost 5 bases, and 14 bases lay in between. Germline V gene data show CDR1 as KGHSH and CDR2 as LQKENI. This CDR3 region has 16 residues. The chain uses TRBV18 and TRBJ1-4; D is undetermined. Sequencing input: memory CD4+ T cells from PBMCs. This sample's subset: CD45RA-negative fraction. This TCR came from a man aged 18 to 30 in good health. Some clones in this sample may be carry-over from other donors' samples. The CDR3 reads CASSPRTSFQNEKLFF. The CDR3 region has the DNA TGTGCCAGCTCACCACGTACTTCCTTTCAGAATGAAAAACTGTTTTTT.